This T cell receptor beta chain emerged from a study of shared clonotypes between healthy human individuals. Method: immunoSEQ multiplex PCR; TCRdb's copy keeps in-frame clones and lacks some. The table has around 1.1 million clones, roughly 77% seen once; the top ten hold approximately 0.9%. The table lists this clone with a count of one. CDR3 length equals 13 residues. Trimming cost V 4 bases and J 5 bases, with 12 bases left between them. The V gene's germline CDR1 is SGHRS and CDR2 YFSETQ. The chain couples TRBV5-1 to TRBJ1-2, with a tentative D call TRBD1 (5 bases). The sample comprised memory CD4+ T cells from PBMCs. Subset denoted: CD45RA-negative fraction. The clonotype was recovered from a man aged 18-30 years in good health. Some clones in this sample may be carry-over from other donors' samples. The CDR3, as DNA: TGCGCCAGCAGCCCCGGGACTGAGTATGGCTACACCTTC. This sequence encodes CASSPGTEYGYTF.